The 9 T cell receptor beta chains below were found in one sample sequenced in a study of shared clonotypes between healthy human individuals. TCRdb's copy holds only in-frame clones and misses some; the assay was immunoSEQ multiplex PCR. The sample includes roughly 2,000,000 clones, roughly 93% of them seen just once. Naivety among CD8 cells was defined by CD45RO negativity and positive CCR7 selection, thereby excluding terminally differentiated effector memory CD45RA+ cells. The sample comprised naive CD8+ T cells from PBMCs. These TCRs come from a man aged 18 to 35 in good health. Some clones in this sample may be carry-over from other donors' samples.

The chain uses TRBV28 and TRBJ2-3; 7 bases match TRBD2. From germline, CDR1 is MDHEN and CDR2 SYDVKM. The CDR3 runs 18 residues. With V trimmed by 4 bases and J by 5 bases, 18 bases remained unmatched. In DNA form, the CDR3 reads TGTGCCAGCAGTTCCCTCTTCCCGGTGGGAGGGGTTGGAGATACGCAGTATTTT. Protein product: CASSSLFPVGGVGDTQYF.

The chain uses TRBV9 and TRBJ2-3, with D perhaps matching TRBD2 (6 bases). V was clipped by 6 bases and J by 3 bases, with 14 bases between them. The CDR3 is 14 residues long. Germline V gives CDR1 SGDLS, CDR2 YYNGEE. The CDR3 nucleotides read TGTGCCAGCAATGCCGGTGGAGGGACAGATACGCAGTATTTT. Translated, it gives CASNAGGGTDTQYF.

The V gene is TRBV27, the J gene TRBJ2-7, with 7 bases fitting TRBD2. CDR1 and CDR2 (germline): MNHEY, SMNVEV (reference sequence). The CDR3 has 15 amino acids. The trim removed 2 bases at V and 4 bases at J, leaving 8 bases unmatched. The DNA of the CDR3 is TGTGCCAGCAGTTTAGGGCGGGAGCGGTCTTACGAGCAGTACTTC. Its translation is CASSLGRERSYEQYF.

This chain connects TRBV6-5 to TRBJ2-5; 11 bases are a match to TRBD1. The CDR3 covers 16 residues. Germline loops: CDR1 MNHEY, CDR2 SVGAGI. With V trimmed by 0 bases and J by 5 bases, 5 bases remained unmatched. CDR3 nucleotide sequence: TGTGCCAGCAGTTACTCGTGGACAGGGGGCGATGAGACCCAGTACTTC. Translating it yields CASSYSWTGGDETQYF.

The chain couples TRBV7-9 to TRBJ1-2; the D is unclear. CDR1 and CDR2 (germline): SEHNR, FQNEAQ (reference sequence). The CDR3 spans 16 residues. With 4 bases removed from V and 4 bases from J, the gap between germline ends came to 19 bases. The DNA for the CDR3 is TGTGCCAGCAGCTCTAGCCCGGAGGGAGGGCTCTATGGCTACACCTTC. Its translation is CASSSSPEGGLYGYTF.

This clone was observed a single time. CDR3 sequence reads: CASSPSPGLAGNRAYNEQFF. In nucleotides, the CDR3 is TGTGCCAGCAGCCCCTCGCCGGGACTAGCGGGAAATCGAGCCTACAATGAGCAGTTCTTC. V is TRBV9 and J is TRBJ2-1, with TRBD2 identical over 13 bases. Germline assignment: CDR1 SGDLS and CDR2 YYNGEE. The length of the CDR3 is 20 residues. V lost 4 bases to trimming and J lost 2 bases; unmatched junction nucleotides: 15.

In regard to this clone: Other DNA sequences from this sample encode an identical CDR3 as well. This chain connects TRBV27 to TRBJ2-1, with D perhaps TRBD1 or TRBD2 (5 bases each). Germline CDR1 reads MNHEY; CDR2 reads SMNVEV (reference sequence). This CDR3 has 14 amino acids. The ends were cut back, 2 bases at V and 4 bases at J, with 9 bases in the middle. In nucleotides, the CDR3 is TGTGCCAGCAGTTTACAGGGAGCATACAATGAGCAGTTCTTC. It encodes CASSLQGAYNEQFF.

The chain carries TRBV6-6 and TRBJ2-5, with TRBD1 matching over 7 bases. Germline CDR1 reads MNHNY; CDR2 reads SVGAGI (reference sequence). The V segment lost 2 bases and the J segment 1 base; nucleotides outside the gene matches: 4. This CDR3 comprises 15 residues. CDR3 amino acids: CASSYPQGVQETQYF. CDR3 DNA sequence: TGTGCCAGCAGTTACCCCCAGGGGGTCCAAGAGACCCAGTACTTC.

This clone appeared a single time. The chain joins TRBV7-9 to TRBJ2-2; a weak D match, TRBD1 (6 bases). Deletions cut 4 bases from V and 1 base from J, with 13 bases between. CDR1 and CDR2 from the germline V gene are SEHNR and FQNEAQ (reference sequence). The CDR3 is 16 residues long. The CDR3 DNA reads as TGTGCCAGCAGCTCATCTGGGGGACAGAACACCGGGGAGCTGTTTTTT. Its translation: CASSSSGGQNTGELFF.